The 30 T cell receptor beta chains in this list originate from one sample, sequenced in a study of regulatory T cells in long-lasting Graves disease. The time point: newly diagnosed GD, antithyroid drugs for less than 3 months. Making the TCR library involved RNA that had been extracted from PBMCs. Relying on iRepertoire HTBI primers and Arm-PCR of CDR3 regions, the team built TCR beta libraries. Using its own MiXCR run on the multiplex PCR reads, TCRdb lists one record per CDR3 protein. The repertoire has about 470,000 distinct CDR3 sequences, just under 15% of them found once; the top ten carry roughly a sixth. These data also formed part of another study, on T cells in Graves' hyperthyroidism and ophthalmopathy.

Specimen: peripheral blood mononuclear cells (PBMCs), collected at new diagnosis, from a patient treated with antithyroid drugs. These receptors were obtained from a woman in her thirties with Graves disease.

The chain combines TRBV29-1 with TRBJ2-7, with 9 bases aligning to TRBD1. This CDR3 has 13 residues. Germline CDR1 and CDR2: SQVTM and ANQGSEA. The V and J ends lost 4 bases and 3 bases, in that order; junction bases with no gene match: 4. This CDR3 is CSVAGTGLYEQYF. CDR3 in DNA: TGCAGCGTTGCTGGGACAGGGCTCTACGAGCAGTACTTC.

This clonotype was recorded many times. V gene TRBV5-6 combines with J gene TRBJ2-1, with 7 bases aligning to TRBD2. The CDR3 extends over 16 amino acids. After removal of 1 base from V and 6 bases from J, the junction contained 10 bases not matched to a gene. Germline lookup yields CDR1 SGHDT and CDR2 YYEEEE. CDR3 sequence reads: CASSLMLGTGGNEQFF. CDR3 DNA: TGTGCCAGCAGCTTGATGCTAGGGACGGGAGGCAATGAGCAGTTCTTC.

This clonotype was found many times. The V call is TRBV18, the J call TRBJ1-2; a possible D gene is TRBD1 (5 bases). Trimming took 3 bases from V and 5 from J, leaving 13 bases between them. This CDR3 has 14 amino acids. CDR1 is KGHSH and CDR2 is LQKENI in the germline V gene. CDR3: CASSPSTAIYGYTF. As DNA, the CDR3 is TGTGCCAGCTCACCCTCGACAGCTATATATGGCTACACCTTC.

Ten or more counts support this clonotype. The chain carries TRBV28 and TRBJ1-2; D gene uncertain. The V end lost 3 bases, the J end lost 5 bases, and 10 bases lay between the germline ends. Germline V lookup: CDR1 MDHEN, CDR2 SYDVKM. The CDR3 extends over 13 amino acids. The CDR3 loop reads CASSFEGVYGYTF. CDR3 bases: TGTGCCAGCAGTTTCGAGGGAGTTTATGGCTACACCTTC.

This CDR3 is CASSKQLSNYEQYF. As DNA, the CDR3 is TGTGCCAGTAGTAAGCAATTGTCTAACTACGAGCAGTACTTC. The rearrangement uses TRBV19 and TRBJ2-7; D is ambiguous. This CDR3 comprises 14 residues. Looked up from germline, CDR1 is LNHDA and CDR2 is SQIVND (reference sequence). Trimming left V 4 bases short and J 3 bases short, with 13 bases between. Full variable domain (rest looked up from reference TRBV19 and TRBJ2-7): DGGITQSPKYLFRKEGQNVTLSCEQNLNHDAMYWYRQDPGQGLRLIYYSQIVNDFQKGDIAEGYSVSREKKESFPLTVTSAQKNPTAFYLCASSKQLSNYEQYFGPGTRLTVT.

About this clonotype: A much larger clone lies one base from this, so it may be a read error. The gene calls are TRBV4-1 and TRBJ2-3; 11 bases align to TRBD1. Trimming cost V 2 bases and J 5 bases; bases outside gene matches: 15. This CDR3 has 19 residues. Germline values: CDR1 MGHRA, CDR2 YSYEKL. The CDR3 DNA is TGCGCCAGCAGCCAAAGAAATCTCCCGGGACAGGGGGGAATAGATACGCAGTATTTT. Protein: CASSQRNLPGQGGIDTQYF.

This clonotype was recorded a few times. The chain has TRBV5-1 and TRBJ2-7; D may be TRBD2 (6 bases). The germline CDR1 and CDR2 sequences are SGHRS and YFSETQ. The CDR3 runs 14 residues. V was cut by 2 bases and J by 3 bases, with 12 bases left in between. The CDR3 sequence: CASSFLGRGYEQYF. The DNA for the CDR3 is TGCGCCAGCAGCTTCTTAGGGCGGGGCTACGAGCAGTACTTC.

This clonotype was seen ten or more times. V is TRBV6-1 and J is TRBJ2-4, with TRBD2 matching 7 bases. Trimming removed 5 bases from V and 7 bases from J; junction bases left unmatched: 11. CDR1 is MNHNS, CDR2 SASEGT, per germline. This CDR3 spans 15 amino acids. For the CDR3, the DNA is TGTGCCAGCAGTCCCAGGTGGGACTACGGGAACATTCAGTACTTC. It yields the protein CASSPRWDYGNIQYF.

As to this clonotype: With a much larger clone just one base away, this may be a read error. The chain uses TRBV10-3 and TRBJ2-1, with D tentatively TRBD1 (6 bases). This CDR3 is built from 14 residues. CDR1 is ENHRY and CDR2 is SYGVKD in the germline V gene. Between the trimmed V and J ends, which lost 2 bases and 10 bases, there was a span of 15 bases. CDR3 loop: CAISEKGVSYEQFF. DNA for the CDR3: TGTGCCATCAGTGAGAAGGGGGTGTCCTACGAGCAGTTCTTC.

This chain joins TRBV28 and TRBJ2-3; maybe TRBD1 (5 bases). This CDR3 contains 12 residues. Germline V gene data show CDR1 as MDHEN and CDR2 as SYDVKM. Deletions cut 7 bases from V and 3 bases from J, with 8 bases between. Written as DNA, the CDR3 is TGTGCCAGCACTTCAGGGACAGATACGCAGTATTTT. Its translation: CASTSGTDTQYF. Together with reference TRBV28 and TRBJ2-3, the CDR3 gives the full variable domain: DVKVTQSSRYLVKRTGEKVFLECVQDMDHENMFWYRQDPGLGLRLIYFSYDVKMKEKGDIPEGYSVSREKKERFSLILESASTNQTSMYLCASTSGTDTQYFGPGTRLTVL.

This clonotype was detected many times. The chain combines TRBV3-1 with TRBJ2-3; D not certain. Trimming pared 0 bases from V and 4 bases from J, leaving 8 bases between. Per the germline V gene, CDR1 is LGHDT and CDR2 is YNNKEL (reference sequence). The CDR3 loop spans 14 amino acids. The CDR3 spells CASSQDGRPDTQYF. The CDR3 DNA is TGTGCCAGCAGCCAAGATGGACGGCCAGATACGCAGTATTTT.

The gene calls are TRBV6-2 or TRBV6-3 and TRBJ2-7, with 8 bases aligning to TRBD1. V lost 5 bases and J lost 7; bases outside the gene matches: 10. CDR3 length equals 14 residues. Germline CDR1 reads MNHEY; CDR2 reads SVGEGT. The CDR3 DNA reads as TGTGCCAGCAGTAGGGGACAGGTTCCGAGGGAGCAGTACTTC. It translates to CASSRGQVPREQYF.

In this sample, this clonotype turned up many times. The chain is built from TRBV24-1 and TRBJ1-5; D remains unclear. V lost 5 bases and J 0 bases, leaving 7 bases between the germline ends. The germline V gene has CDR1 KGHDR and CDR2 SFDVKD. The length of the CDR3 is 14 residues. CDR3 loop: CATSGGYSNQPQHF. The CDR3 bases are TGTGCCACCAGTGGGGGTTATAGCAATCAGCCCCAGCATTTT.

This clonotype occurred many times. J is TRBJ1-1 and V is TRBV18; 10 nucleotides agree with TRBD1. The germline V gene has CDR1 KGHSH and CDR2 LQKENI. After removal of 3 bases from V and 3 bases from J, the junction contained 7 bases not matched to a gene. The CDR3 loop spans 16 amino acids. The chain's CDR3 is CASSPGTGAGYTEAFF. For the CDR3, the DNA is TGTGCCAGCTCACCCGGGACAGGGGCTGGGTACACTGAAGCTTTCTTT.

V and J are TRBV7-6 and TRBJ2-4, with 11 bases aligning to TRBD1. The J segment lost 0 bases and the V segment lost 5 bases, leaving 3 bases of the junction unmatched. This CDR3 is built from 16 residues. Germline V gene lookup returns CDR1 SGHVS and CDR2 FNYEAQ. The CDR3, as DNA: TGTGCCAGCAGCCTAGGGACAGGGGGAGCCAAAAACATTCAGTACTTC. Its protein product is CASSLGTGGAKNIQYF.

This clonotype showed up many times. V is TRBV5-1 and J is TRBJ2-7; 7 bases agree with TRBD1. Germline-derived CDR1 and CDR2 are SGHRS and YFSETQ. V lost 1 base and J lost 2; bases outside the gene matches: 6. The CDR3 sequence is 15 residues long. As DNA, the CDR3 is TGCGCCAGCAGCTTGCCTACCGGGACAGCCTACGAGCAGTACTTC. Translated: CASSLPTGTAYEQYF. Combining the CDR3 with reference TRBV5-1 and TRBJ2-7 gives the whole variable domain KAGVTQTPRYLIKTRGQQVTLSCSPISGHRSVSWYQQTPGQGLQFLFEYFSETQRNKGNFPGRFSGRQFSNSRSEMNVSTLELGDSALYLCASSLPTGTAYEQYFGPGTRLTVT.

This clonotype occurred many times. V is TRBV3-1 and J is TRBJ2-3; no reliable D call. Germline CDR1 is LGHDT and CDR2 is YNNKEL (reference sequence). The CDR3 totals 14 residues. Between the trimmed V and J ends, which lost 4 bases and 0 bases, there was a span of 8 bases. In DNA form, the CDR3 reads TGTGCCAGCAGCCCGCGACACAGCACAGATACGCAGTATTTT. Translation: CASSPRHSTDTQYF.

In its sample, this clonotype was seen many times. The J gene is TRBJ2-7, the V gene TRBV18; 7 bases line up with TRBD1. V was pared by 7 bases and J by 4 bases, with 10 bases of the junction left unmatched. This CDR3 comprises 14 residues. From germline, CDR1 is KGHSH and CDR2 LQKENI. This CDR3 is CASCPGTESYEQYF. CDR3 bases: TGTGCCAGCTGCCCCGGGACAGAGAGTTACGAGCAGTACTTC. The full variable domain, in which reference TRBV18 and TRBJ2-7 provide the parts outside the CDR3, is NAGVMQNPRHLVRRRGQEARLRCSPMKGHSHVYWYRQLPEEGLKFMVYLQKENIIDESGMPKERFSAEFPKEGPSILRIQQVVRGDSAAYFCASCPGTESYEQYFGPGTRLTVT.

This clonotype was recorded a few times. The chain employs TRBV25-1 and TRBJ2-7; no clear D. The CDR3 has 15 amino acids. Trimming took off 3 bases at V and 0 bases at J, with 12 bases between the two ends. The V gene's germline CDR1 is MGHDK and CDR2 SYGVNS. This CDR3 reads CASSDDSRGSYEQYF. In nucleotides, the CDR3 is TGTGCCAGCAGTGACGACTCCAGAGGCTCCTACGAGCAGTACTTC.

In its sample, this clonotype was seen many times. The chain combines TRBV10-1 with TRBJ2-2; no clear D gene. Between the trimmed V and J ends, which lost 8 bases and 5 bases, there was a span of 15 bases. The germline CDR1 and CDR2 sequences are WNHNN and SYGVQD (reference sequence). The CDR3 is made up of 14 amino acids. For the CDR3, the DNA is TGCGCCAGCCGAAACTCCAATCCTACCGGGGAGCTGTTTTTT. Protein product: CASRNSNPTGELFF.

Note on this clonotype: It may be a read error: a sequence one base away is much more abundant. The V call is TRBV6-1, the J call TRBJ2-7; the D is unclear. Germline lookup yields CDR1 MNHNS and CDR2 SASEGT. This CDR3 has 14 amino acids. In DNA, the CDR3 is TGTGCCAGCAGTCCCCGTTGGAGTTCCTACGAGCGGTACTTC. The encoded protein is CASSPRWSSYERYF.

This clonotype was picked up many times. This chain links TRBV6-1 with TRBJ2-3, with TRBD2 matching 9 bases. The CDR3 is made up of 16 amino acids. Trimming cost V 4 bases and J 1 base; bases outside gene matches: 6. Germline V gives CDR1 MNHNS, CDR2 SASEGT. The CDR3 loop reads CASSGVAGGRTDTQYF. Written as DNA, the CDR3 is TGTGCCAGCAGTGGTGTCGCGGGAGGGCGCACAGATACGCAGTATTTT.

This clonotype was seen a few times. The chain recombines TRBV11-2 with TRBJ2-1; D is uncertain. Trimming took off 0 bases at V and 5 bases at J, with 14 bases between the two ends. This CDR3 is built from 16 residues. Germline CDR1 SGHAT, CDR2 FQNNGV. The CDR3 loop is CASSLDRQLPDNEQFF. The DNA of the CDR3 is TGTGCCAGCAGCTTAGATCGCCAACTCCCTGACAATGAGCAGTTCTTC.

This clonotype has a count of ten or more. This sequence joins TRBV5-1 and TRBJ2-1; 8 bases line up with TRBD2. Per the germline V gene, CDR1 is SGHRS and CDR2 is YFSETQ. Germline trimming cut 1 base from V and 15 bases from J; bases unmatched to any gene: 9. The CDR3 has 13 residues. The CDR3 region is CASSLKESGSLFF. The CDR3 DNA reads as TGCGCCAGCAGCTTGAAGGAGAGCGGGAGCCTGTTCTTC.

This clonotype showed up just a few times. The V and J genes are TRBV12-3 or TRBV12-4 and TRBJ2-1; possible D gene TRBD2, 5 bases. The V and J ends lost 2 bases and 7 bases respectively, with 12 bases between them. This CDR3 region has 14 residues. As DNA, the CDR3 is TGTGCCAGCAGTTTAAGCCTAGCCCGAAATGAGCAGTTCTTC. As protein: CASSLSLARNEQFF.

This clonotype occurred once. Here the CDR3 DNA reads TGCGCCAGCAGCCCGAGCGGGACCTGGGGCGATACGCAGTATTTT. Translating it yields CASSPSGTWGDTQYF. The rearrangement links TRBV5-1 to TRBJ2-3; 7 positions match TRBD2. The V gene end was trimmed by 4 bases and the J gene end by 6 bases; junction bases not matched to a gene: 11. CDR1 and CDR2 (germline): SGHRS, YFSETQ. This CDR3 region has 15 residues. Together with reference TRBV5-1 and TRBJ2-3, the CDR3 gives the full variable domain: KAGVTQTPRYLIKTRGQQVTLSCSPISGHRSVSWYQQTPGQGLQFLFEYFSETQRNKGNFPGRFSGRQFSNSRSEMNVSTLELGDSALYLCASSPSGTWGDTQYFGPGTRLTVL.

In DNA, the CDR3 is TGTGCCAGCAGCTTGGGACAGAATAGCAATCAGCCCCAGCATTTT. Amino acid sequence: CASSLGQNSNQPQHF. The chain recombines TRBV5-6 with TRBJ1-5; TRBD1 is a possible D gene (5 bases). This CDR3 region has 15 residues. V gave up 0 bases and J gave up 0 bases, with 7 bases separating them. CDR1 is SGHDT, CDR2 YYEEEE, per germline.

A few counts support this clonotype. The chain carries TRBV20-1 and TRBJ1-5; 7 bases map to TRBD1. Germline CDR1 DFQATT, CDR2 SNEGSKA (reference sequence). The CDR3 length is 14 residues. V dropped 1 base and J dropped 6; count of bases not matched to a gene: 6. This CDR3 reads CSARVRAGGQPQHF. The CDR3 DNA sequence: TGCAGTGCTAGAGTTCGGGCAGGGGGTCAGCCCCAGCATTTT.

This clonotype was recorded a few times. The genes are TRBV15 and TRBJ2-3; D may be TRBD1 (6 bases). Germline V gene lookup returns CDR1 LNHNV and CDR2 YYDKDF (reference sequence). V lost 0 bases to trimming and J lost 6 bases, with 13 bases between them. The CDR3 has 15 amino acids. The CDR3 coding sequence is TGTGCCACCAGCAGAGAGGGACAAAACAGCGATACGCAGTATTTT. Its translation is CATSREGQNSDTQYF.

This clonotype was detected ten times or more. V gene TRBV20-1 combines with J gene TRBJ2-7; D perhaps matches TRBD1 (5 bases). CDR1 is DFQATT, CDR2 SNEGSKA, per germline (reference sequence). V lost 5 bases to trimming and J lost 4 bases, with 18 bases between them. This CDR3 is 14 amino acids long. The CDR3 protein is CSASQGYGLYEQYF. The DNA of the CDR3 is TGCAGTGCTTCGCAGGGTTACGGCCTATACGAGCAGTACTTC.